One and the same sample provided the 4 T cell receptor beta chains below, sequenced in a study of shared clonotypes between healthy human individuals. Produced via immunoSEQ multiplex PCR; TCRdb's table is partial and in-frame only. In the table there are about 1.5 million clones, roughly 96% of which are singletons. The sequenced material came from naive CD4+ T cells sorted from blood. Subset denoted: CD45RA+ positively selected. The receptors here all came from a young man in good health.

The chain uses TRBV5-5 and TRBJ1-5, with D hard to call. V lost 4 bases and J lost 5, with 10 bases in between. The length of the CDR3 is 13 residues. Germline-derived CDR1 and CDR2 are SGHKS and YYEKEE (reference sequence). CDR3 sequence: CASSLRVDQPQHF. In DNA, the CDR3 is TGTGCCAGCAGCCTAAGGGTTGATCAGCCCCAGCATTTT.

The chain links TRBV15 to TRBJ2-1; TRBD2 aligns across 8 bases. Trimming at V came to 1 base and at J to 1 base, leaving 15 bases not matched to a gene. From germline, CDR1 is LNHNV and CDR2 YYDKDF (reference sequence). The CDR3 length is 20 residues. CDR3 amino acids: CATSRASYFKSGRSYNEQFF. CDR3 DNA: TGTGCCACCAGCAGAGCTAGTTATTTCAAAAGCGGGAGATCCTACAATGAGCAGTTCTTC.

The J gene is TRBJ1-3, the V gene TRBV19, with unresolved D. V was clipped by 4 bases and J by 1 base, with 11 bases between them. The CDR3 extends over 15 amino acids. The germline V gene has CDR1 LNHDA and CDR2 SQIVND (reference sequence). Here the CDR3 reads CASSTSARSGNTIYF. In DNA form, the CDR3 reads TGTGCCAGTAGTACCTCCGCCAGATCTGGAAACACCATATATTTT. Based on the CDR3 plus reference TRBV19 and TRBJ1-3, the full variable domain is DGGITQSPKYLFRKEGQNVTLSCEQNLNHDAMYWYRQDPGQGLRLIYYSQIVNDFQKGDIAEGYSVSREKKESFPLTVTSAQKNPTAFYLCASSTSARSGNTIYFGEGSWLTVV.

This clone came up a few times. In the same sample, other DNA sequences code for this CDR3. Here the CDR3 reads CASSRGNEQFF. CDR3 in DNA: TGTGCCAGCAGTCGGGGCAATGAGCAGTTCTTC. V is TRBV6-5 and J is TRBJ2-1; weak D call: TRBD2 (5 bases). Germline V CDR1 and CDR2: MNHEY, SVGAGI. Deletions cut 5 bases from V and 6 bases from J, with 5 bases between. This CDR3 spans 11 amino acids.